This TCR beta chain was observed in a study of T cell responses to AZD1222 COVID-19 vaccine. The V gene's germline CDR1 is LGHDT and CDR2 YNNKEL (reference sequence). The V gene lost 4 bases and the J gene lost 2 bases, with 12 bases spanning the gap. The CDR3 runs 14 residues. Profiled with immunoSEQ multiplex PCR; TCRdb holds only in-frame clones, not every one. This table holds around 150,000 clones, around 90% found once. V and J are TRBV3-1 (or the pseudogene TRBV3-2) and TRBJ2-7; no reliable D call. The source material was peripheral blood, sampled on day 0 of AZD1222 vaccination. The sequence was collected from an adult in good health. The DNA of the CDR3 is TGTGCCAGCAGCCCCCGGGCGGAGACCTACGAGCAGTACTTC. Translated, it gives CASSPRAETYEQYF.